The T cell receptor (beta chain) under discussion was sequenced for a study of blood T cell repertoires in COVID-19. On the study more broadly: Collection of acute and convalescent COVID-19 samples took place in the United States, Italy and Spain. PBMCs, B-cell-depleted T cells, or T cells provided the cDNA or gDNA that made up the material.

Data came from immunoSEQ multiplex PCR; TCRdb stores just in-frame clones and leaves some out. The sample has about 220,000 clones, roughly 87% seen once. The CDR3 length is 12 residues. The V gene's germline CDR1 is LNHDA and CDR2 SQIVND (reference sequence). Between the trimmed V and J ends, which lost 3 bases and 9 bases, there was a span of 6 bases. The material sequenced was peripheral blood. The chain carries TRBV19 and TRBJ1-6; D unclear. The receptor comes from a man aged 40-50 years with active or convalescent COVID-19. The CDR3 loop is CASSISSSPLHF. The CDR3 bases are TGTGCCAGTAGTATCTCTTCTTCACCCCTCCACTTT.